This T cell receptor (beta chain) is from a study of blood T cells in healthy people across ages. A second about 7 to 11 cycle PCR used barcoded and J-beta primers. Each CDR3 protein gets one entry after TCRdb re-called the 5' RACE reads with MiXCR. This repertoire shows more than 900,000 distinct CDR3 sequences, about 28% found once; its top ten account for 10%. The CDR3 extends over 13 amino acids. The V and J ends lost 1 base and 7 bases respectively, with 10 bases between them. Germline CDR1 and CDR2: SGHTA and FQGNSA. The same sample was also studied in work on T cells of mothers and their children.

V and J are TRBV7-2 and TRBJ1-2; tentative D call: TRBD1 (5 bases). Sequencing was carried out using blood. The sequence derives from a woman in her thirties or forties in good health. CDR3 in amino acids: CASSLVGAVGYTF. CDR3 sequence (DNA): TGTGCCAGCAGCTTAGTTGGGGCGGTTGGCTACACCTTC. The full variable domain, its missing parts supplied by reference TRBV7-2 and TRBJ1-2, is GAGVSQSPSNKVTEKGKDVELRCDPISGHTALYWYRQSLGQGLEFLIYFQGNSAPDKSGLPSDRFSAERTGGSVSTLTIQRTQQEDSAVYLCASSLVGAVGYTFGSGTRLTVV.